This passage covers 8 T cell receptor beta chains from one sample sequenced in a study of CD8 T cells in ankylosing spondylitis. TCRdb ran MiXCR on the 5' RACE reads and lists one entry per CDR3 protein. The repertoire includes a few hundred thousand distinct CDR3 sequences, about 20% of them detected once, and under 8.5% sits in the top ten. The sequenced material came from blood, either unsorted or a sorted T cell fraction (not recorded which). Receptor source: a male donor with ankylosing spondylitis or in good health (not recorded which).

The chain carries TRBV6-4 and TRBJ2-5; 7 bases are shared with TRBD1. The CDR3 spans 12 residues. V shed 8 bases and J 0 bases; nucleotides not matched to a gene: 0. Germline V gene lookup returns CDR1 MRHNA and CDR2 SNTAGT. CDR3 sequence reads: CASDRDQETQYF. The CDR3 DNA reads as TGTGCCAGCGACAGGGACCAAGAGACCCAGTACTTC.

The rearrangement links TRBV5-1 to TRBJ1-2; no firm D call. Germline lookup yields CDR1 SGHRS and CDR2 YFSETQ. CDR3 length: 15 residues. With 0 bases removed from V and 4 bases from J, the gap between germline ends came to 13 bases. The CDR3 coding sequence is TGCGCCAGCAGCTTGGACCCCAAAACGCCCTATGGCTACACCTTC. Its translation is CASSLDPKTPYGYTF.

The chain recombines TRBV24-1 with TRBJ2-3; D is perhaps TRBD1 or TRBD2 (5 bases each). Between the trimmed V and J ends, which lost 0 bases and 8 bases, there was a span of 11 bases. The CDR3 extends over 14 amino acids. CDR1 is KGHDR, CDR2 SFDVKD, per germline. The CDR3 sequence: CATSDLGTGITQYF. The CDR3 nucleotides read TGTGCCACCAGTGATTTGGGGACGGGGATTACGCAGTATTTT.

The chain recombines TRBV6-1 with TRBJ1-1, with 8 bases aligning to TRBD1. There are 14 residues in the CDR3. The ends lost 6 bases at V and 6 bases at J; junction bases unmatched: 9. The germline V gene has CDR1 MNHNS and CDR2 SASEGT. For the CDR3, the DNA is TGTGCCAGCAGGCCCGGGACAGGAAGGGCTGAAGCTTTCTTT. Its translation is CASRPGTGRAEAFF.

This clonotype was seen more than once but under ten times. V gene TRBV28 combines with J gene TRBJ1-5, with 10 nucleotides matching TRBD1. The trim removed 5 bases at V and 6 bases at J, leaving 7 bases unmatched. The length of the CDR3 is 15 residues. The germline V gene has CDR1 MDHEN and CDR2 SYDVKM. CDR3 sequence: CASSNHGTGVQPQHF. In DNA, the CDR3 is TGTGCCAGCAGTAACCACGGGACAGGGGTTCAGCCCCAGCATTTT.

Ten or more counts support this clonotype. The CDR3 coding sequence is TGCAGCGTCGATGACAGGGTACGGACTGAAGCTTTCTTT. Its translation: CSVDDRVRTEAFF. The rearrangement joins TRBV29-1 to TRBJ1-1; TRBD1 matches 7 bases. There are 13 residues in the CDR3. V lost 6 bases, J lost 5 bases, and 9 bases stayed unmatched. From germline, CDR1 is SQVTM and CDR2 ANQGSEA.

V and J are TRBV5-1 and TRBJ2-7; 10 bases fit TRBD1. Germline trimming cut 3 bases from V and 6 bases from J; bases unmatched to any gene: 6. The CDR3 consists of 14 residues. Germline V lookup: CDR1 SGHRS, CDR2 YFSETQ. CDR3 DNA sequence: TGCGCCAGCAGCTCGACCGGGACAGGGGCCGAGCAGTACGTC. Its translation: CASSSTGTGAEQYV.

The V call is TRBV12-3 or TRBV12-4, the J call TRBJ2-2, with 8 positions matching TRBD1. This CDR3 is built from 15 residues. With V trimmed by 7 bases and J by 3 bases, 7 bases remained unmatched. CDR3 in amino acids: CASTLDRGDTGELFF. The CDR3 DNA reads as TGTGCCAGCACCCTAGACAGGGGTGACACCGGGGAGCTGTTTTTT.